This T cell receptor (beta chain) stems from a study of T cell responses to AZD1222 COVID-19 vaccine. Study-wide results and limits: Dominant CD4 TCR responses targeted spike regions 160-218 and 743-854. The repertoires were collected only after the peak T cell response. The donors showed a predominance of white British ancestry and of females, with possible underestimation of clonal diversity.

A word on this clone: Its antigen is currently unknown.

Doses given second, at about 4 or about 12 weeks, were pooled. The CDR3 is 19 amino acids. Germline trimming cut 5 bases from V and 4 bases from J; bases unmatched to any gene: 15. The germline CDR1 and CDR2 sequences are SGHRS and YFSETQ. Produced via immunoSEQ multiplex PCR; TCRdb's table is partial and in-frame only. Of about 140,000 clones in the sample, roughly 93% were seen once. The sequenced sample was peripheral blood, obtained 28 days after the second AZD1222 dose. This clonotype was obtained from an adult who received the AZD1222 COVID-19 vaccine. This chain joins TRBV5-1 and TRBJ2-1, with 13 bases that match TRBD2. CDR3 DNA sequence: TGCGCCAGCAGGTCCACCCGGACTAGCGGGAGAACTTGGTACAATGAGCAGTTCTTC. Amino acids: CASRSTRTSGRTWYNEQFF.